This T cell receptor beta chain was sequenced in a study of blood T cell repertoires in COVID-19. Turning to the study itself: Whether acute or convalescent, the COVID-19 samples came from the United States, Italy and Spain. The cDNA or gDNA used as material had been derived from T cells, B-cell-depleted T cells, or PBMCs.

In the source study's methods: From reference gene primer amplification, estimates of nucleated cell counts were derived. The repertoire was sequenced with immunoSEQ multiplex PCR; TCRdb's copy has only in-frame clones and lacks some. V and J calls and clone size are copied from that table; D and trimming were computed from the DNA. Here the sample spans hundreds of thousands of clones, around 87% being singletons. The ends were cut back, 2 bases at V and 6 bases at J, with 20 bases in the middle. CDR3 length: 16 residues. Looked up from germline, CDR1 is GTSNPN and CDR2 is SVGIG (reference sequence).

The TCR sequence derives from a man aged 65 to 85 with acute or convalescent COVID-19. Sample: peripheral blood. The V call is TRBV30, the J call TRBJ1-5; perhaps TRBD1 as D (5 bases). This chain's CDR3 is CAWSQPADSRSQPQHF. CDR3 bases: TGTGCCTGGAGTCAGCCGGCCGACAGTAGAAGTCAGCCCCAGCATTTT.